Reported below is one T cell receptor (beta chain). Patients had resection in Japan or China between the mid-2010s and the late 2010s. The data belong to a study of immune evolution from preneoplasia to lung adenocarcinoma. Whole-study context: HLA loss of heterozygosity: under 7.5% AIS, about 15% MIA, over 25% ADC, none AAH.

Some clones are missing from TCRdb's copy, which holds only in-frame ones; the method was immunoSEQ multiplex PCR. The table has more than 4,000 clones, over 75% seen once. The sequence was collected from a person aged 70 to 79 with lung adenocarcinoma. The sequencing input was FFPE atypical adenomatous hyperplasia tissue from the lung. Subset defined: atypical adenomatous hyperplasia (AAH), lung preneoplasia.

The CDR3: CASSPGQANEKLFF. CDR3 in DNA: TGTGCCAGCTCACCGGGACAAGCTAATGAAAAACTGTTTTTT. The chain is built from TRBV18 and TRBJ1-4; possible D gene TRBD1, 6 bases. The CDR3 contains 14 residues. Germline-derived CDR1 and CDR2 are KGHSH and LQKENI. Trimming cost V 3 bases and J 3 bases, with 8 bases left between them.